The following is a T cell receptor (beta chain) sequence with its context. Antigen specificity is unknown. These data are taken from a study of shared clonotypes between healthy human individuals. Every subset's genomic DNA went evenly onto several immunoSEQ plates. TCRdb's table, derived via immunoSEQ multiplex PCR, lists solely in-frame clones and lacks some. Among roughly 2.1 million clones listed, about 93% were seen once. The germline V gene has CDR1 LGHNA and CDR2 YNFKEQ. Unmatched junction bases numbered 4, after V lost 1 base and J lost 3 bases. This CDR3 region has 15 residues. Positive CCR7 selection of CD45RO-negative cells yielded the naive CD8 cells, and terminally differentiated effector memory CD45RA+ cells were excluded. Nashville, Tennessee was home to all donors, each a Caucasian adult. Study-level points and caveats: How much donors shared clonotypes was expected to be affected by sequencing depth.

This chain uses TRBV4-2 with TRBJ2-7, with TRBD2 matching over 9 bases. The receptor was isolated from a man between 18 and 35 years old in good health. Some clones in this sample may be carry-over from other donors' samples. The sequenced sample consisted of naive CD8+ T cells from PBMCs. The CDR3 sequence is CASSQVSAGGYEQYF. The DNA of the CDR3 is TGTGCCAGCAGCCAAGTATCAGCGGGAGGCTACGAGCAGTACTTC.